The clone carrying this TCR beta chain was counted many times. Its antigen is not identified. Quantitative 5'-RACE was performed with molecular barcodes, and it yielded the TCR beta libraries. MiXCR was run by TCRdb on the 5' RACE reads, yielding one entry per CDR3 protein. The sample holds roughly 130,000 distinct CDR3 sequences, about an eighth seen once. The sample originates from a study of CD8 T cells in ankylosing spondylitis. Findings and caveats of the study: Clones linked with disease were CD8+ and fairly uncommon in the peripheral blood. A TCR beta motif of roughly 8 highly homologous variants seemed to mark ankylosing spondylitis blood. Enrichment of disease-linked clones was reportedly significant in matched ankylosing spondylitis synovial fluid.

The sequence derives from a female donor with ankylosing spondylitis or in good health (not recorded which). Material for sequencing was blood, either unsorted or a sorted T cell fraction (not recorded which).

CDR3 in amino acids: CSARGLAGGADTQYF. Written as DNA, the CDR3 is TGCAGCGCCCGCGGACTAGCGGGGGGTGCAGATACGCAGTATTTT. This sequence joins TRBV29-1 and TRBJ2-3; 14 nucleotides align to TRBD2. The germline CDR1 and CDR2 sequences are SQVTM and ANQGSEA. This CDR3 contains 15 residues. V lost 7 bases, J lost 4 bases, and 7 bases stayed unmatched.